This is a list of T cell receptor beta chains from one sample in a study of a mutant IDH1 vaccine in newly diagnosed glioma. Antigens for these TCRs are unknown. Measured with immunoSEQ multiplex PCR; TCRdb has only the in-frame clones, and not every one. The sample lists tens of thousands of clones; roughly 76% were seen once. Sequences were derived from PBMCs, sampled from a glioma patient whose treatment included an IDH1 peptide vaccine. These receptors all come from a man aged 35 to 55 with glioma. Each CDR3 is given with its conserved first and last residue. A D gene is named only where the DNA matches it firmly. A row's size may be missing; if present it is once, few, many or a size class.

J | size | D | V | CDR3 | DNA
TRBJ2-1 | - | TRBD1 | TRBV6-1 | CASSAQQGAYNEQFF | TGTGCCAGCAGTGCTCAACAGGGGGCCTACAATGAGCAGTTCTTC
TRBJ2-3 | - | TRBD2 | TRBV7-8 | CASSLASLAGGTDTQYF | TGTGCCAGCAGCTTAGCGTCCCTAGCGGGGGGTACAGATACGCAGTATTTT
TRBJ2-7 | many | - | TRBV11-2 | CASSFGENEQYF | TGTGCCAGCAGCTTCGGCGAGAACGAGCAGTACTTC
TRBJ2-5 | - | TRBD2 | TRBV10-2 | CASSESRGGAQYF | TGCGCCAGCAGTGAGTCGCGGGGGGGGGCCCAGTACTTC
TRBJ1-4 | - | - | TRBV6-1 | CASRQEKNEKLFF | TGTGCCAGCAGGCAGGAAAAAAATGAAAAACTGTTTTTT
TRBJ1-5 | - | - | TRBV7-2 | CASSLVTYQPQHF | TGTGCCAGCAGCTTGGTGACTTATCAGCCCCAGCATTTT
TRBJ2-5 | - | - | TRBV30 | CAWSRGETQAQYF | TGTGCCTGGAGTCGTGGCGAGACCCAGGCCCAGTACTTC
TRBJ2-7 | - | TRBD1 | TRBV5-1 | CASSLVGQGHEQYF | TGCGCCAGCAGCTTGGTTGGACAGGGCCACGAGCAGTACTTC
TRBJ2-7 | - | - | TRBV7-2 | CASSSSGFYEQYF | TGTGCCAGCAGCTCCTCAGGGTTCTACGAGCAGTACTTC
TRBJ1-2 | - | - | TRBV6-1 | CASSDSLQNYGYTF | TGTGCCAGCAGTGACAGCCTTCAAAACTATGGCTACACCTTC
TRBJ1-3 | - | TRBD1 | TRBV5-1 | CASSTGTGRENTIYF | TGCGCCAGCAGCACCGGGACAGGGAGGGAAAACACCATATATTTT
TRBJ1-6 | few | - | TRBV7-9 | CASSYDVDNSPLHF | TGTGCCAGCAGTTACGACGTTGATAATTCACCCCTCCACTTT
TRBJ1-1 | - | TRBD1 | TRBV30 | CAWTWDRGRRRFTEAFF | TGTGCCTGGACCTGGGACAGGGGGCGAAGGAGGTTCACTGAAGCTTTCTTT
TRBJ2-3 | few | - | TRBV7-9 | CASSLGAATDTQYF | TGTGCCAGCAGCTTAGGGGCAGCCACAGATACGCAGTATTTT
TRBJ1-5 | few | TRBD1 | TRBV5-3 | CARSLLGQDSNQPQHF | TGTGCCAGAAGCTTGTTGGGACAGGATAGCAATCAGCCCCAGCATTTT
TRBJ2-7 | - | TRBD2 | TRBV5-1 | CASSLRTSGRRAYEQYF | TGCGCCAGCAGCTTGCGTACTAGCGGGAGAAGGGCCTACGAGCAGTACTTC
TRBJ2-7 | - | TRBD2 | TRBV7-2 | CASSRPGTSGSPSSYEQYF | TGTGCCAGCAGCCGTCCCGGGACTAGCGGGAGCCCGAGCTCCTACGAGCAGTACTTC
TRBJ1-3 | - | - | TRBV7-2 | CASRTPGVSGNTIYF | TGTGCCAGCAGAACCCCGGGGGTCTCTGGAAACACCATATATTTT
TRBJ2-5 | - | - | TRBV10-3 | CAIRGTLVPQETQYF | TGTGCCATCAGGGGGACGCTGGTTCCCCAAGAGACCCAGTACTTC
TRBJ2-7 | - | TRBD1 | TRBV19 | CASSKPDRGYEQYF | TGTGCCAGTAGTAAGCCGGACAGGGGCTACGAGCAGTACTTC
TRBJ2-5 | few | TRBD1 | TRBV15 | CATSVRDRGGTQYF | TGTGCCACCAGCGTCCGGGACAGGGGGGGGACCCAGTACTTC
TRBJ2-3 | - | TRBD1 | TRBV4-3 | CASSQDNRGPDTQYF | TGCGCCAGCAGCCAAGATAACAGGGGGCCAGATACGCAGTATTTT
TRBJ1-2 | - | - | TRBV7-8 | CASSLPESYGYTF | TGTGCCAGCAGCTTACCGGAAAGCTATGGCTACACCTTC
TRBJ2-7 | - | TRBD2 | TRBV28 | CASSTTGTSGSYEQYF | TGTGCCAGCAGTACCACCGGGACTAGCGGGAGTTACGAGCAGTACTTC
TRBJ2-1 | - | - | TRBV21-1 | CASKGRGIYNEQFF | TGTGCCAGCAAAGGGCGGGGGATCTACAATGAGCAGTTCTTC
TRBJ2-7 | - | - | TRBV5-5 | CASSSSVGSSYEQYF | TGTGCCAGCAGCTCCTCGGTGGGGAGTTCCTACGAGCAGTACTTC
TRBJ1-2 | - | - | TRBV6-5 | CASSYAGNYTF | TGTGCCAGCAGTTACGCGGGGAACTACACCTTC
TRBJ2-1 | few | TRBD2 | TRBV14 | CASSQEGLAGPPLRDEQFF | TGTGCCAGCAGCCAAGAGGGACTAGCGGGGCCCCCCCTACGGGATGAGCAGTTCTTC
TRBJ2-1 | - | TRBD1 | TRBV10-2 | CASGRQGANNEQFF | TGCGCCAGCGGCCGACAGGGGGCCAACAATGAGCAGTTCTTC
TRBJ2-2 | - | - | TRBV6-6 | CASSYSARTNTGELFF | TGTGCCAGCAGTTACTCGGCGAGAACAAACACCGGGGAGCTGTTTTTT
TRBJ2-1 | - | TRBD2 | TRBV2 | CASSTFQREVGHEQFF | TGTGCCAGCAGTACCTTCCAGCGGGAGGTTGGCCATGAGCAGTTCTTC
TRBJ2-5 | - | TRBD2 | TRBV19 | CASSNQRGPGETQYF | TGTGCCAGTAGTAACCAGCGGGGCCCTGGGGAGACCCAGTACTTC
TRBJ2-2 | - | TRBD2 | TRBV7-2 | CASSRTSGHTGELFF | TGTGCCAGCAGTCGGACTAGCGGCCACACCGGGGAGCTGTTTTTT
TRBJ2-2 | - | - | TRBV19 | CASSIPRRSTGELFF | TGTGCCAGTAGTATCCCCCGTCGTAGCACCGGGGAGCTGTTTTTT
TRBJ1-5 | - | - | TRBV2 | CASKGRLYSNQPQHF | TGTGCCAGCAAGGGGAGACTTTATAGCAATCAGCCCCAGCATTTT
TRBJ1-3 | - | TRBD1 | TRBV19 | CASRLDRYSGNTIYF | TGTGCCAGTAGACTGGACAGGTACTCTGGAAACACCATATATTTT
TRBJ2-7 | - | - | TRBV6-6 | CASSYFRGNEQYF | TGTGCCAGCAGTTACTTTAGGGGAAACGAGCAGTACTTC
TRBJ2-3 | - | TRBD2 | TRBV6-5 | CASTTVAGAFDTQYF | TGTGCCAGCACCACTGTGGCGGGAGCTTTTGATACGCAGTATTTT
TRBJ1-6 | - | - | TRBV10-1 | CASSGELVAADYNSPLHF | TGCGCCAGCAGTGGGGAATTGGTGGCAGCAGATTACAATTCACCCCTCCACTTT
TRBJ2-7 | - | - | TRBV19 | CASSIARGASEQYF | TGTGCCAGTAGTATAGCTCGGGGGGCGTCGGAGCAGTACTTC
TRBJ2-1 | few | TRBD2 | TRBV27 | CASSSRALAGVLNEQFF | TGTGCCAGCAGTTCCCGGGCGTTGGCGGGGGTATTGAATGAGCAGTTCTTC
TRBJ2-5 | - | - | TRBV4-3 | CASSQDLRGEAQYF | TGCGCCAGCAGCCAAGATTTGAGGGGAGAGGCCCAGTACTTC
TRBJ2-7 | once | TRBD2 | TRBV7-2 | CASSLSRLAAYEQYF | TGTGCCAGCAGCCTCTCCCGACTAGCGGCCTACGAGCAGTACTTC
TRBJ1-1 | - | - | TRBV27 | CASSFGGAEAFF | TGTGCCAGCAGTTTCGGGGGGGCTGAAGCTTTCTTT
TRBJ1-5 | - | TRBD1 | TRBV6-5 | CASRGQGDNQPQHF | TGTGCCAGCAGGGGACAGGGGGACAATCAGCCCCAGCATTTT
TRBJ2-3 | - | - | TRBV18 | CASSPVDTQYF | TGTGCCAGCTCACCAGTAGATACGCAGTATTTT
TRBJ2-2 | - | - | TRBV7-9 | CASRTGPTGELFF | TGTGCCAGCAGGACAGGACCTACCGGGGAGCTGTTTTTT
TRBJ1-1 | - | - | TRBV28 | CASSFRLEAFF | TGTGCCAGCAGTTTTCGCCTTGAAGCTTTCTTT